The clone carrying this TCR beta chain appeared a few times. Antigen unknown. This record belongs to a study of CD8 T cells in ankylosing spondylitis. General study results and limits: A TCR beta motif of under ten highly homologous variants appeared characteristic of ankylosing spondylitis blood. As reported, disease-linked clones showed significant enrichment in matched ankylosing spondylitis synovial fluid. Disease-linked clones bore a CD8+ phenotype and were relatively rare in peripheral blood.

TCRdb re-analysed the 5' RACE reads in MiXCR, keeping a single row per CDR3 protein. This repertoire shows about 540,000 distinct CDR3 sequences, about 13% found once; its top ten account for approximately 7%. The clonotype originates from a male donor with ankylosing spondylitis. The sequencing input was blood, either unsorted or a sorted T cell fraction (not recorded which).

The CDR3 reads CASSPLGLAGGTYNEQFF. The CDR3 nucleotides are TGTGCCAGCAGCCCACTCGGACTAGCGGGAGGTACCTACAATGAGCAGTTCTTC. The J gene is TRBJ2-1, the V gene TRBV7-7; 14 bases are a match to TRBD2. The V gene's germline CDR1 is SSHAT and CDR2 FNYEAQ (reference sequence). CDR3 length equals 18 residues. The J segment lost 2 bases and the V segment lost 5 bases, leaving 8 bases of the junction unmatched. The whole variable domain, filled in from reference TRBV7-7 and TRBJ2-1, reads GAGVSQSPRYKVTKRGQDVTLRCDPISSHATLYWYQQALGQGPEFLTYFNYEAQPDKSGLPSDRFSAERPEGSISTLTIQRTEQRDSAMYRCASSPLGLAGGTYNEQFFGPGTRLTVL.